This T cell receptor beta chain was sequenced for a study of blood T cell repertoires in COVID-19. Study-wide background: Sources were T cells, B-cell-depleted T cells, or PBMCs; the material itself was cDNA or gDNA.

Sequenced by immunoSEQ multiplex PCR; TCRdb stores in-frame clones only, minus some. The table shows roughly 75,000 clones, with over 75% occurring only once. CDR3 length: 15 amino acids. Sequencing was done on a sample of peripheral blood. The chain links TRBV21-1 to TRBJ2-7; the table calls TRBD2, which could not be checked here. TRBV21-1 is designated a pseudogene. The sequence came from a man between 45 and 60 years old with COVID-19, enrolled during active disease. The CDR3 loop reads CASSKYVAGPYEQYF. The DNA of the CDR3 is TGTGCCAGCAGCAAATATGTGGCGGGACCCTACGAGCAGTACTTC.